This record concerns one TCR beta chain sequence. What it binds is not known. Trimming took off 7 bases at V and 0 bases at J, with 12 bases between the two ends. The length of the CDR3 is 14 residues. Germline CDR1 MNHEY, CDR2 SMNVEV (reference sequence). The sample is drawn from a study of beta chain features in type 1 diabetes. Study overall: Cells sorted and examined across all samples totaled 85 million to 110 million.

The authors reverse transcribed all of the isolated RNA, so sequencing captured expressed TCRB transcripts. Sequenced by immunoSEQ multiplex PCR; TCRdb stores in-frame clones only, minus some. This table holds 200,000 to 250,000 clones, about 63% found once. Points from the study as a whole: Fewer insertions but more deletions were seen at VDJ junctions in type 1 diabetes patients.

The receptor's source is a man between 25 and 39 years old in good health. Source material: naive CD4+ T cells from blood. The rearrangement joins TRBV27 to TRBJ1-1; no definite D call. CDR3: CASKASTVNTEAFF. The CDR3 nucleotides read TGTGCCAGCAAAGCCTCAACAGTGAACACTGAAGCTTTCTTT.